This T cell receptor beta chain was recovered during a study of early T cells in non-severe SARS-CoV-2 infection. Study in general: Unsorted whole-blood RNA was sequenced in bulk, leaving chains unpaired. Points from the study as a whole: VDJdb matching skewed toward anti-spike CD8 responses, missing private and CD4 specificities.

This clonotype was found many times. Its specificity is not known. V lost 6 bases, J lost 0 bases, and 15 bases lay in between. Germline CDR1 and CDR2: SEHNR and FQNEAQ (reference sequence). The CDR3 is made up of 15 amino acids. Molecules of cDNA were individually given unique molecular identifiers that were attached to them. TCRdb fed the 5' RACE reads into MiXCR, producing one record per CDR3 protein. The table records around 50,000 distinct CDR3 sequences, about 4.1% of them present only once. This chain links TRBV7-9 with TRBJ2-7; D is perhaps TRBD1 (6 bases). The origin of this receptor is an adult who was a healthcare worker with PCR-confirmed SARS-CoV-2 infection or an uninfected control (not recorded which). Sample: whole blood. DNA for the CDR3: TGTGCCAGCAGTACCCGGGACACCACCTCCTACGAGCAGTACTTC. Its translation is CASSTRDTTSYEQYF.